This T cell receptor beta chain appears in the sequencing data of a study of shared clonotypes between healthy human individuals (TCRdb year 2020). Turning to the overall study: Three men and two women, aged 18 to 49 years, made up the cohort. Per donor, leukapheresis produced somewhere between about 0.85 and 8.9 billion PBMCs. To estimate repertoire size and how much clonotypes are shared between individuals, the study performed deep sequencing of blood TCR repertoires from about five healthy adults. Per donor, three plates each were used for CD4 naive and CD4 memory, two for CD8 naive, and one for CD8 memory. Libraries were prepared and TCR repertoires were sequenced by different laboratories using diverse techniques, in order to increase sequencing depth and limit assay-specific biases.

The germline V end is reduced by 3 bases and the J end by 4 bases; junction bases left unmatched: 7. According to the germline V gene (reference sequence), CDR1 reads MNHEY and CDR2 reads SMNVEV. Inclusive of the bounding cysteine and phenylalanine, the CDR3 is 15 residues long. This entry keeps only the CDR3 DNA: 45 bases, framed from base 1. The donors were healthy, HIV-negative adults who had no recently reported acute infections or vaccinations. Only Caucasian adults living in Nashville, Tennessee, USA were represented among the donors. The CD8 memory samples were a combination of magnetically selected CD45RO+ cells and CCR7-negative CD45RA+ effector memory (TemRA) cells. After blood collection by leukapheresis, PBMCs were isolated using Ficoll-Histopaque density gradient centrifugation and then cryopreserved in the vapor phase of liquid nitrogen. Analytical flow cytometry was used to check the purity and quantity of each magnetically sorted T cell population. Genomic DNA was isolated from each sorted fraction and quantified by UV absorbance on a Nanodrop 2000c.

TCR CDR3 regions were amplified from genomic DNA by multiplex PCR using the deep immunoSEQ assay. Extracted genomic DNA from each cell subset was spread evenly across all wells of several immunoSEQ 96-well plates, with each plate serving as a replicate. For sorted subsets, 200 ng of genomic DNA, equivalent to around 31,000 T cell genomes, went into each replicate PCR. Purified libraries were quantified with a Qubit 3.0 fluorometer, sized on a Bioanalyzer 2100, and re-quantified with the KAPA Library Quantification kit. A separate single-read 150-cycle Illumina NextSeq 550 flow cell was used to sequence each immunoSEQ 96-well plate. In the original analysis: Because the immunoSEQ output included only junctional sequences and no quality scores, the filtering could not be the same as the filtering used for full-length reads. Sequences were annotated with PyIR, a Python wrapper for IgBLAST v1.9, using IMGT germline references to assign V/J genes and CDR3. Any read was removed if the V/J assignment was weak (E-value above 1e-6), the CDR3 was missing, or the read contained stop codons, out-of-frame junctions, or ambiguous translated residues. V3J clonotypes were defined as sequences sharing the same inferred V gene, J gene, and CDR3 amino acid sequence. To compute the percentage overlap between repertoires, the number of shared unique clonotypes was divided by the size of the smaller repertoire. Repertoire richness was assessed with RTK rarefaction, the Chao1 estimator, and Recon v2.1 estimates of unobserved clonotypes. Generation probabilities were computed with OLGA for all TCRbeta clonotypes obtained by the gDNA method from several donors. What TCRdb holds here is the immuneACCESS table cut down to in-frame rearrangements. Part of the clones is not present; checked against another copy, under half of the missing clones reflect an unresolved V gene, and the others are unexplained. The DNA was the basis for D and trimming; V, J and clone size are from that table. The sample table lists around 300,000 clones, around 86% of them with a count of one. Around 15% of the sample is held by the ten biggest clonotypes.

Comment on this clone: The antigen it recognizes is unknown. Within one base of it there is no much larger clone, and no base qualities were kept.

Results the study describes overall, beyond this receptor: Rarefaction of sorted-subset datasets indicated incomplete sequencing despite the large sequencing depth. Estimated clonotype richness was generally larger for naive than for memory subsets. Sampling was limited to blood, and TCR repertoires in tissue likely differ from TCR repertoires in blood. Sharing across four donors was observed for around 5% of naive CD4, 3.5% of naive CD8, 2% to 2.5% of memory CD4, and over 0.3% of memory CD8 clonotypes. The genetic and exposure-history diversity represented was limited by the small number of donors. Pairwise subsampling led to the expectation that sequencing depth would affect the degree of clonotype sharing among donors. Clonotypes shared by all four sorted-subset donors showed higher generation probabilities than non-shared clonotypes.

This TCR was sampled from a man between 18 and 35 years old in good health. The chain was built from TRBV27 and TRBJ2-7, with 9 bases aligning to TRBD1. The sequenced sample consisted of memory CD8+ T cells sorted from blood. The cell subset or site label on this specimen signifies: CD45RO+ cells pooled with CCR7-negative TemRA cells. The nucleotide sequence reads TGTGCCAGCAGTTTTACCGGGACAGGGATATACGAGCAGTACTTC. Translated, this is CASSFTGTGIYEQYF.